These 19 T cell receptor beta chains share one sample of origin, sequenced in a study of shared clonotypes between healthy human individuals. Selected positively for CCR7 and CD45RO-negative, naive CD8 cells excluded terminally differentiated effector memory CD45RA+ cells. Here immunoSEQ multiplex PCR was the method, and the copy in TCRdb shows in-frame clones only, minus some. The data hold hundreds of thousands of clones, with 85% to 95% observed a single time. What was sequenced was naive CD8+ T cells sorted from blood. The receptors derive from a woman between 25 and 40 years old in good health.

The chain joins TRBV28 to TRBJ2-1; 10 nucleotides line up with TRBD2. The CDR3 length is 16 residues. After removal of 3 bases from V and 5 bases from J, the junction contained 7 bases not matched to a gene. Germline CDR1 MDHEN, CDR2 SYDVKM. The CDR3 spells CASSFPTSGTNNEQFF. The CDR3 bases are TGTGCCAGCAGTTTCCCCACTAGCGGGACGAACAATGAGCAGTTCTTC.

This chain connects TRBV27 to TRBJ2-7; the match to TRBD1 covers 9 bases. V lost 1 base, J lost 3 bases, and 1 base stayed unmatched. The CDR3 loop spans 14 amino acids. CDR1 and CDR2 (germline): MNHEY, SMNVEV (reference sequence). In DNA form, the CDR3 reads TGTGCCAGCAGTTTATGGACAGGGGACTACGAGCAGTACTTC. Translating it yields CASSLWTGDYEQYF.

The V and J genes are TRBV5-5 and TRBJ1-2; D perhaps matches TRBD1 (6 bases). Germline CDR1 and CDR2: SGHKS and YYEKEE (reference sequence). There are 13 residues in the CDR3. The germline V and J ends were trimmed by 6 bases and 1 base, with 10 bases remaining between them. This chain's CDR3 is CASTGEVNYGYTF. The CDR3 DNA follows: TGTGCCAGCACAGGGGAGGTTAACTATGGCTACACCTTC. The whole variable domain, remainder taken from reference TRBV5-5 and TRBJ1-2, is DAGVTQSPTHLIKTRGQQVTLRCSPISGHKSVSWYQQVLGQGPQFIFQYYEKEERGRGNFPDRFSARQFPNYSSELNVNALLLGDSALYLCASTGEVNYGYTFGSGTRLTVV.

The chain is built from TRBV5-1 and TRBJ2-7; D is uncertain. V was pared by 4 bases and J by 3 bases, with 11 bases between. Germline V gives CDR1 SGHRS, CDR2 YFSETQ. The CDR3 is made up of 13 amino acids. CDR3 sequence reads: CASSTTESYEQYF. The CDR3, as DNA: TGCGCCAGCAGCACGACGGAGAGCTACGAGCAGTACTTC.

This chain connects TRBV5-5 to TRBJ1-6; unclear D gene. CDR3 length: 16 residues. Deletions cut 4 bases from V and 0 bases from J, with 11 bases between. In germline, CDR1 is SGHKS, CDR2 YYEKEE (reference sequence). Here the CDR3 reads CASSPGLSSYNSPLHF. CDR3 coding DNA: TGTGCCAGCAGCCCCGGTCTTAGCTCCTATAATTCACCCCTCCACTTT.

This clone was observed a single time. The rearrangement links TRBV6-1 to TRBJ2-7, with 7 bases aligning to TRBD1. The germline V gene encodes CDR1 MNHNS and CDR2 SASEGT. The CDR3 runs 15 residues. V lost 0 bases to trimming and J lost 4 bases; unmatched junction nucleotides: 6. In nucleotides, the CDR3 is TGTGCCAGCAGTGAAGCGCCCAGGGGGTTTTACGAGCAGTACTTC. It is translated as CASSEAPRGFYEQYF.

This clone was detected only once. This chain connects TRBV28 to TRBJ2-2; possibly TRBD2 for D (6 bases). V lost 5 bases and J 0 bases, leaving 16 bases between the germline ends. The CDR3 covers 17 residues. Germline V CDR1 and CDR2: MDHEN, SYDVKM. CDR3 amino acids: CASSQKGPGANTGELFF. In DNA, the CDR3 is TGTGCCAGCAGTCAAAAAGGGCCGGGAGCGAACACCGGGGAGCTGTTTTTT.

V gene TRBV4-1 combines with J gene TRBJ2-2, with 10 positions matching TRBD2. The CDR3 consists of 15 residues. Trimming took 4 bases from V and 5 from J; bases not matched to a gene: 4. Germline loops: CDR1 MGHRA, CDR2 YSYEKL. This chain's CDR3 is CASSLIAGGTGELFF. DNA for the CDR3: TGCGCCAGCAGCCTGATAGCGGGAGGAACCGGGGAGCTGTTTTTT.

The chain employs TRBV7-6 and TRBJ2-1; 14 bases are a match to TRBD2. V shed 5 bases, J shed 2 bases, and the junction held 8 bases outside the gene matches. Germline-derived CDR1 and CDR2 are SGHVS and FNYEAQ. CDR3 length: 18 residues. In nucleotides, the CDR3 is TGTGCCAGCAGCCCCGGGACTAGCGGGAGTCTAACCTACAATGAGCAGTTCTTC. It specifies CASSPGTSGSLTYNEQFF.

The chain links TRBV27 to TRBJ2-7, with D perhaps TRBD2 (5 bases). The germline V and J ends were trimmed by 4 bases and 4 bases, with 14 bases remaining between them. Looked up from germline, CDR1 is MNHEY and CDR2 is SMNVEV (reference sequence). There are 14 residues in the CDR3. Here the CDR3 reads CASSSRAPGYEQYF. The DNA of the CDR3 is TGTGCCAGCAGTTCCAGAGCCCCGGGGTACGAGCAGTACTTC.

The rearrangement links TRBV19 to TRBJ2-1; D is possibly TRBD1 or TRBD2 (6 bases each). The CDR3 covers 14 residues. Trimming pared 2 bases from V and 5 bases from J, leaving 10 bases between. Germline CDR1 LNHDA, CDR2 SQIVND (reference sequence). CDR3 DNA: TGTGCCAGTAGTATACTCGGGGGCAACAATGAGCAGTTCTTC. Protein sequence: CASSILGGNNEQFF.

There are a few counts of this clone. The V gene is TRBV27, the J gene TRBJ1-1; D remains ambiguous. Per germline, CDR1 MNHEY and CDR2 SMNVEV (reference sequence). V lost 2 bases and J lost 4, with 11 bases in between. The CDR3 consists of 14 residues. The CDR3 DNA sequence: TGTGCCAGCAGTTTAGGATATCCGGTCACTGAAGCTTTCTTT. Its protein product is CASSLGYPVTEAFF.

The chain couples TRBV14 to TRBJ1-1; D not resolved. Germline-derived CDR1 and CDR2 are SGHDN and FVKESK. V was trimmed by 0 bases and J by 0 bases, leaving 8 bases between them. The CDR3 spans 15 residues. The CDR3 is CASSQEDTLNTEAFF. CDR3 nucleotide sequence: TGTGCCAGCAGCCAAGAAGACACCTTGAACACTGAAGCTTTCTTT.

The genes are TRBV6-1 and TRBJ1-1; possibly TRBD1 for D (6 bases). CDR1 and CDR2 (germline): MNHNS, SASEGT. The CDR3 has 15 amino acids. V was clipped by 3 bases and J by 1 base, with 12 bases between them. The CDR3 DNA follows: TGTGCCAGCAGTGATGCGGCCAGGGGGAACACTGAAGCTTTCTTT. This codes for CASSDAARGNTEAFF.

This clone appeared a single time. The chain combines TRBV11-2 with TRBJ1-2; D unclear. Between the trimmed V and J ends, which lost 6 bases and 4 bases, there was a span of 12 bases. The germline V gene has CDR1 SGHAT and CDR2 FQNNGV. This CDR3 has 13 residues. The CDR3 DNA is TGTGCCAGCAGGGGAGGAAACCCCTATGGCTACACCTTC. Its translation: CASRGGNPYGYTF.

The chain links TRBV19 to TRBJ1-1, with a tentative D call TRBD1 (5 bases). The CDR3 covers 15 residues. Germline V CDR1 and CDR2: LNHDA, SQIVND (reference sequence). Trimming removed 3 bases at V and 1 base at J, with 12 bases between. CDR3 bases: TGTGCCAGTAGTATTTTCGGGGCCGCGAACACTGAAGCTTTCTTT. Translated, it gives CASSIFGAANTEAFF.

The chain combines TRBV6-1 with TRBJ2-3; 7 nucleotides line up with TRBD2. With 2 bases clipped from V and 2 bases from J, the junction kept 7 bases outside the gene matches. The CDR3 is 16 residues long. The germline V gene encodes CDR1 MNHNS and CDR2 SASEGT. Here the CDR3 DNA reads TGTGCCAGCAGTGAACTCAGCGGGATTATCACAGATACGCAGTATTTT. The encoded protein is CASSELSGIITDTQYF.

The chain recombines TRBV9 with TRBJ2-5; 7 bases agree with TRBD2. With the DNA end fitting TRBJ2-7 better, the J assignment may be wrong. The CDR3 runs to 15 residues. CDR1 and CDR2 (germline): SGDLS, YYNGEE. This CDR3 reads CASSAGLPSSYEQYF. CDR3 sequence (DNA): TGTGCCAGCAGCGCGGGACTACCCAGCTCCTACGAGCAGTACTTC.

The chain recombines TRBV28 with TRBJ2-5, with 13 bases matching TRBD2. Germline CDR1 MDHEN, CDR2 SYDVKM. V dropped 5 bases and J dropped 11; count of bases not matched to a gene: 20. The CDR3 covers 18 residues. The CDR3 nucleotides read TGTGCCAGCAGTCCACCGGGACTAGCGGGAAGGTATGGCAAGGAGCAGTACTTC. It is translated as CASSPPGLAGRYGKEQYF.